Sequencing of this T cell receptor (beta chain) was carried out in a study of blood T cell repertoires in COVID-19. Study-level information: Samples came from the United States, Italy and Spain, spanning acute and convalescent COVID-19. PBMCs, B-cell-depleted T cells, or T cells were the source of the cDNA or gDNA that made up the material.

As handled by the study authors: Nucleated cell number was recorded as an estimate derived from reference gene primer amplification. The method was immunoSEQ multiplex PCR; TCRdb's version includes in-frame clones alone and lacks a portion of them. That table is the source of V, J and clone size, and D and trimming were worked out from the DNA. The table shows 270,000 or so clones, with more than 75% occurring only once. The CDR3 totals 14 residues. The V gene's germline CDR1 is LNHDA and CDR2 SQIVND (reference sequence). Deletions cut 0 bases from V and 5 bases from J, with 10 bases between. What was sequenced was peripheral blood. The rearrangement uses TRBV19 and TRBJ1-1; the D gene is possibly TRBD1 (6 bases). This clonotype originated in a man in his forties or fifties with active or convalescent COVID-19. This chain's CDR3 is CASSIDTGRTEAFF. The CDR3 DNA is TGTGCCAGTAGTATAGATACAGGGCGTACTGAAGCTTTCTTT.